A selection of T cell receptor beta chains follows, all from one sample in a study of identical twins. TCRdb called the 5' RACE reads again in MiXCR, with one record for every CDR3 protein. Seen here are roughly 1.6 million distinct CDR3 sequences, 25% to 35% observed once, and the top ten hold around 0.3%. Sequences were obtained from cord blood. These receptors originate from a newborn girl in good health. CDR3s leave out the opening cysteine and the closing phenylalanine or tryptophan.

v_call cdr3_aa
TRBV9 ASSVSSGSFSEQY
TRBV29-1 SVEEGGPYGYT
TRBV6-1 ASSESIGSPMYGYT
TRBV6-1 ASSAKTLNSPLH
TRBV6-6 ASSSPGMNTEAF
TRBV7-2 ASSLDRTQY
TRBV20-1 SGGESYKEQF
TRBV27 ASSLGLARYEQY
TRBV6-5 ASSYSRRNTYKNIQY
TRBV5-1 ASSFVPGVQETQY
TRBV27 ASSRQGVTDTQY
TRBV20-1 SAGRLAKNIQY
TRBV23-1 ASSQSGQGSSSYEQY
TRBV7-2 ASSLPGAQQY
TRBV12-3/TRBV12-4 ASSLGASGSWAQY
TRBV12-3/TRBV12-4 ASSPRLAGSQETQY
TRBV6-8 ASSPLRQGSTEAF
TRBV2 ASSGGTSGYNEQY
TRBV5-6 ASSLIGDSLYNEQF
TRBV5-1 ASSLGGLAGGRTDTQY
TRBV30 AWKGLAPNEQF
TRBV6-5 ASRDRTGTSYEQY
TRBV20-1 STRDLRDYLYEQY
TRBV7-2 ASSMHIGGTDTQY
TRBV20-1 SDTAFEQY
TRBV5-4 ASSHPGQAPNEQY
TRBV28 ASSLLAGGSSYNEQF
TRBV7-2 ASSLMASTDTQY
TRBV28 ASSEAAPRETQY
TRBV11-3 ASSLRGTPGGEQF
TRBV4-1 ASSQRQGASNQPQH
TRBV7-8 ASSLGSLTNYGYT
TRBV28 ASRELWGYNEQF
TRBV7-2 ASSLAVAGANIQY
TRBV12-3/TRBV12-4 ASSGDRALNTEAF
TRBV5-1 ASNNGENTEAF
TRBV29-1 SVRTGFSEAF
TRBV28 ASSRMNYGYT
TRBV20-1 SAGQGANYGHT
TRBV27 ASSSLSGSYSYNEQF